The 2 T cell receptor beta chains below come from one sample, sequenced in a study of spatial heterogeneity in lung cancer. Study-wide findings and caveats: How many expanded intratumoral alpha and beta TCRs were present tracked the tumor mutation count, which was a count of nonsynonymous mutations.

The time point: sample taken at primary tumor resection. These receptors lack a known antigen. A single record per CDR3 protein comes from TCRdb applying MiXCR to the 5' RACE reads. The table has approximately 13,000 distinct CDR3 sequences, under 6% seen once. Sequenced material: lung tumor tissue, taken at surgery. The receptor set was obtained from a male donor with early-stage non-small cell lung cancer.

This clonotype has a handful of counts. As an off-target read in a library built for alpha chains, this beta chain has a frequency of little significance. The chain carries TRBV5-1 and TRBJ2-6, with D unclear. Germline values: CDR1 SGHRS, CDR2 YFSETQ. CDR3 size: 16 residues. With 0 bases removed from V and 1 base from J, the gap between germline ends came to 8 bases. The CDR3 nucleotides read TGCGCCAGCAGCTTGGACAGTGGGTCTGGGGCCAACGTCCTGACTTTC. Translating gives CASSLDSGSGANVLTF.

Details on this clonotype: As an off-target read in a library built for alpha chains, this beta chain has a frequency of little significance. The chain carries TRBV18 and TRBJ2-3; D uncertain. This CDR3 region has 15 residues. The V gene lost 3 bases and the J gene lost 3 bases, with 13 bases spanning the gap. Germline assignment: CDR1 KGHSH and CDR2 LQKENI. The CDR3 sequence is CASSPNSRGTDTQYF. CDR3 coding DNA: TGTGCCAGCTCACCTAATAGCAGAGGAACAGATACGCAGTATTTT. Full variable domain (remainder filled in from reference TRBV18 and TRBJ2-3): NAGVMQNPRHLVRRRGQEARLRCSPMKGHSHVYWYRQLPEEGLKFMVYLQKENIIDESGMPKERFSAEFPKEGPSILRIQQVVRGDSAAYFCASSPNSRGTDTQYFGPGTRLTVL.